Listed below are T cell receptor beta chains from one sample, sequenced in a study of blood T cells in healthy people across ages. TCRdb re-called the 5' RACE reads through MiXCR, storing one row per CDR3 protein. The sample contains more than 1.4 million distinct CDR3 sequences, roughly 40% of which appear only once. Sequencing input: blood. Every receptor here comes from a woman between 18 and 29 years old in good health. Each CDR3 is given with its conserved first and last residue.

v_call cdr3_length cdr3_aa
TRBV9 17 CASSVGGLIGGTGELFF
TRBV2 11 CASGFGVEQYF
TRBV3-1 16 CASSQDLGRSSDEQFF
TRBV11-2 13 CASSLWVQETQYF
TRBV10-3 18 CAISESGRAGLVNNEQFF
TRBV20-1 14 CSAGDHLGLYEQYF
TRBV20-1 15 CSARSLAGVQETQYF
TRBV7-2 17 CASSLGFWDRGSDTQYF
TRBV6-6 16 CASSLEAEWVDGGHTF
TRBV9 15 CASSVGGGHLNEQFF
TRBV27 13 CASSPGAPWGYTF
TRBV6-6 15 CASSYKREYYNEQFF
TRBV5-1 17 CASSSTSGSSAGGEQFF
TRBV7-2 18 CASSLFINSGSKWNEQFF
TRBV12-3/TRBV12-4 15 CASSPAGAVYNEQYF
TRBV6-2/TRBV6-3 13 CASSWGTGSPLHF
TRBV7-2 15 CASSSPAGHPYEQYF
TRBV29-1 14 CSVEDRQGSYGYTF
TRBV11-2 12 CASRKRTNEQYF
TRBV2 14 CASSELGAKNIQYF
TRBV9 18 CASSVELVGGATNEKLFF
TRBV10-2 14 CASSLIGPHEKLFF
TRBV7-2 11 CASSLAFEQFF
TRBV11-2 16 CASSSSIGSRYNEQFF
TRBV20-1 13 CSAPVGGAGGYTF
TRBV12-3/TRBV12-4 11 CASSDRHTQYF
TRBV6-6 13 CASGAGDNSPLHF
TRBV7-2 16 CASSLGTSGMTDTQYF
TRBV4-1 12 CASSQVGQPQHF
TRBV6-5 12 CASEVREPNRFF
TRBV15 15 CATSRLADSYNEQFF
TRBV20-1 18 CSARRDMRGWVSYNEQFF
TRBV11-2 16 CASSSQRQVDYGELYF
TRBV7-9 11 CASSTDGEQYF
TRBV7-9 15 CASSSLQGGTYEQYF
TRBV20-1 17 CSARVGVAGGTYNEQFF
TRBV6-5 15 CASSYAGLASYEQYF
TRBV4-1 16 CASSLIAGDSNQPQHF
TRBV9 14 CASSVGDTNYGYTF
TRBV10-3 13 CAISVGDYFERYF
TRBV10-3 15 CAISEQDSANYGYTF
TRBV24-1 16 CATSDGTSGTGNEQFF
TRBV6-5 15 CASSYWGEGPYEQYF
TRBV24-1 14 CATSAGGLTDTQYF
TRBV10-2 13 CANAQGADYEQYF
TRBV5-1 15 CASSQGGLDTGELFF
TRBV6-5 16 CASSSGQGVSNQPQHF
TRBV21-1 16 CASSAFTGGCTYEQYF
TRBV10-3 15 CAISEGVATNEKLFF
TRBV27 14 CASILRAGWYEQYF
TRBV12-3/TRBV12-4 15 CASSSGQGISNEQFF
TRBV9 16 CASSAPRGKQEPGYTF
TRBV29-1 11 CSGEPTDTQYF
TRBV6-5 17 CASSYGGTGVFQETQYF
TRBV2 12 CASTGGSWEQYF
TRBV2 12 CASTELGEEQYF
TRBV27 17 CASRRYARQEGYNEQFF
TRBV20-1 15 CSARMQGENSYEQYF